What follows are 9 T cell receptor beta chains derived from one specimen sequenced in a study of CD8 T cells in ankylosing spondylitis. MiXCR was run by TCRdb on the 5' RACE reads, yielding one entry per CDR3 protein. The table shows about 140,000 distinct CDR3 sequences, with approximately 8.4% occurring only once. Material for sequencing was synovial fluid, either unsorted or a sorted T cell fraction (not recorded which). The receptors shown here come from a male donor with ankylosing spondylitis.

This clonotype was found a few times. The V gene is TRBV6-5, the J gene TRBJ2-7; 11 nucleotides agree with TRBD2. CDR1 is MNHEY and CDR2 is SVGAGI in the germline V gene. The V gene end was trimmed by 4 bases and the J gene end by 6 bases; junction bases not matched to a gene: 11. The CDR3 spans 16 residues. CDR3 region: CASSSLAGVRGGEQYF. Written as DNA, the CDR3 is TGTGCCAGCAGTTCACTAGCGGGAGTCCGTGGGGGCGAGCAGTACTTC.

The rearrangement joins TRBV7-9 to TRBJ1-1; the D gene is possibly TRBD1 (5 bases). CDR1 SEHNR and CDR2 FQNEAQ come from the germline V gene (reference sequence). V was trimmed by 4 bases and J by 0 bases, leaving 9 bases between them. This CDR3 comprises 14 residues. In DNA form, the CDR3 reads TGTGCCAGCAGCTCCGGGGCTCTGAACACTGAAGCTTTCTTT. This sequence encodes CASSSGALNTEAFF.

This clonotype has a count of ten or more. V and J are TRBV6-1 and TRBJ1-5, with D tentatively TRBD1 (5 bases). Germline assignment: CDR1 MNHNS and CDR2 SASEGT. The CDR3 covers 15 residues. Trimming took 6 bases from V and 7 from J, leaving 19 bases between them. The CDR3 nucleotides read TGTGCCAGCAGCCACGCCCGGGACGGGGTACAGCCCCAGCATTTT. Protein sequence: CASSHARDGVQPQHF.

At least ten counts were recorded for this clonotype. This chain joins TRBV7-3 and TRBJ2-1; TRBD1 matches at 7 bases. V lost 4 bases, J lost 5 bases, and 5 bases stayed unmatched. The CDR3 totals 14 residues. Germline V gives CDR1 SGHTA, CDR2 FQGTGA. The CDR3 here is CASSSGQTHNEQFF. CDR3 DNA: TGTGCCAGCAGCTCGGGACAGACTCACAATGAGCAGTTCTTC.

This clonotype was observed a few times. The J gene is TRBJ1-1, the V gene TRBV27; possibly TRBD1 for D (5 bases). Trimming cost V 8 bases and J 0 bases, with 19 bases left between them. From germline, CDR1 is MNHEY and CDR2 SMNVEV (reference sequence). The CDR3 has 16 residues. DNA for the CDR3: TGTGCCAGCGGGAACGGCATGACAGCCATGAACACTGAAGCTTTCTTT. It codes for CASGNGMTAMNTEAFF.

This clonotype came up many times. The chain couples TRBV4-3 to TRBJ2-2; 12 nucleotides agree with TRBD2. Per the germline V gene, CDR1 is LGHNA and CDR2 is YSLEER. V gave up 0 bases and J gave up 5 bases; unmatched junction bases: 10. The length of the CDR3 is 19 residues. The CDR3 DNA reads TGCGCCAGCAGCCAAGAACTAGCGGGAGGCCAAAGGGGAACCGGGGAGCTGTTTTTT. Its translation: CASSQELAGGQRGTGELFF.

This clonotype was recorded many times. The CDR3, as DNA: TGTGCCAGCAGTCCGTCGGCTTGGGGAGGCCCGGGGGGTTTCTCCTACGAGCAGTACTTC. As protein: CASSPSAWGGPGGFSYEQYF. The chain couples TRBV27 to TRBJ2-7; 7 bases agree with TRBD2. The CDR3 loop spans 20 amino acids. Germline trimming cut 5 bases from V and 0 bases from J; bases unmatched to any gene: 22. Germline CDR1 is MNHEY and CDR2 is SMNVEV (reference sequence).

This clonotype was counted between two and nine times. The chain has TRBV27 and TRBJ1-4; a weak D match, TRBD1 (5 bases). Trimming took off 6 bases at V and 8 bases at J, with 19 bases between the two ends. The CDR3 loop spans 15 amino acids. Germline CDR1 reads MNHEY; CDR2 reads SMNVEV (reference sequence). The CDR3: CASRYLSGSAEKLFF. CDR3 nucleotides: TGTGCCAGCAGATACCTCTCAGGGTCGGCGGAAAAACTGTTTTTT.

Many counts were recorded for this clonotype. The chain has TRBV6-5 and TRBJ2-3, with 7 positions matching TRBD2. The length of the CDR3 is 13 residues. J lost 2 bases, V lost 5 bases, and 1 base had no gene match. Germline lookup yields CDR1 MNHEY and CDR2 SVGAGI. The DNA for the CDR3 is TGTGCCAGCAGTACTAGCGCCACAGATACGCAGTATTTT. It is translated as CASSTSATDTQYF.